This TCR beta chain was sequenced during a study of blood T cell repertoires in COVID-19. Study context: Sites across the United States, Italy and Spain contributed samples from acute and convalescent COVID-19. From T cells, B-cell-depleted T cells, or PBMCs came the material, which was cDNA or gDNA.

V shed 6 bases, J shed 5 bases, and the junction held 7 bases outside the gene matches. CDR3 length: 13 amino acids. This table comes from immunoSEQ multiplex PCR, and its TCRdb copy is limited to in-frame clones, with some not included. The profile shows fewer than 130,000 clones, 60% to 80% of them singletons. V gene TRBV12-3 or TRBV12-4 combines with J gene TRBJ2-7; 7 bases are shared with TRBD2. Sequenced sample: peripheral blood. The receptor was isolated from a woman of 80 years or more with active or convalescent COVID-19. The CDR3 bases are TGTGCCAGCAGATCCAGCGGGAACAACGAGCAGTACTTC. It encodes CASRSSGNNEQYF.